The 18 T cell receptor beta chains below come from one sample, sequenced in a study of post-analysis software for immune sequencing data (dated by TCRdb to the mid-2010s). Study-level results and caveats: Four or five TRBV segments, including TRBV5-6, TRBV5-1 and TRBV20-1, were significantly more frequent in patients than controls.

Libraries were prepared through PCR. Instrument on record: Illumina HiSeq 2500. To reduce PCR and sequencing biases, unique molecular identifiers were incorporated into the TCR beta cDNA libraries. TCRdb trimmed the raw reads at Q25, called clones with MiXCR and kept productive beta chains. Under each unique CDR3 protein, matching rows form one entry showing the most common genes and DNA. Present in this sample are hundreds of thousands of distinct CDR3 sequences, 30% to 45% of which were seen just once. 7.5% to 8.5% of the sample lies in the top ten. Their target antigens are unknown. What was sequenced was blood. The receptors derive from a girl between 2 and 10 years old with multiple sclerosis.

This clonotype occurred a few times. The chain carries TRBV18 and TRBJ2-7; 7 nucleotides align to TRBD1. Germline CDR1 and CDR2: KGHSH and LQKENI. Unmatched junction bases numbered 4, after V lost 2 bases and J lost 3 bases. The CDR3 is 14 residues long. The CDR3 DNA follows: TGTGCCAGCTCACCAATGGACAGGTACTACGAGCAGTACTTC. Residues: CASSPMDRYYEQYF.

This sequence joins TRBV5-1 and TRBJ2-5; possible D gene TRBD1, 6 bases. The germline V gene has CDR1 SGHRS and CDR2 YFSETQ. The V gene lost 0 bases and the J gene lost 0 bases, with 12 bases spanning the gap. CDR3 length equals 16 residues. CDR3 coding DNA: TGCGCCAGCAGCTTGGTACAGGGACACTACCAAGAGACCCAGTACTTC. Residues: CASSLVQGHYQETQYF.

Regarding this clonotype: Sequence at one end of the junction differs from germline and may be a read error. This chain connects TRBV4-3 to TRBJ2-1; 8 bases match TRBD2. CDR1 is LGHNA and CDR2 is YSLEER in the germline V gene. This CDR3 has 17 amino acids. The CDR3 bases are TGCGCCAGCAGCCAAGAAGGAAGCGGGAGCTCCTACAATGGGCAGTTCTTC. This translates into CASSQEGSGSSYNGQFF.

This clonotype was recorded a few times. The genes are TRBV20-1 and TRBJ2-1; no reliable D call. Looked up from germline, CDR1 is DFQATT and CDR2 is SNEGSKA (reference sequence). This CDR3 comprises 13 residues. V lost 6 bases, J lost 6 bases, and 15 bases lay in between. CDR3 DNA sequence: TGCAGTGCCCCGACACAAACGGCCAATGAGCAGTTCTTC. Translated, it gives CSAPTQTANEQFF.

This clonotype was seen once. CDR3 in amino acids: CASSLGTGNNEQYF. For the CDR3, the DNA is TGCGCCAGCAGCTTGGGGACAGGCAACAACGAGCAGTACTTC. The chain joins TRBV5-1 to TRBJ2-4, with 7 positions matching TRBD1. The J call may be incorrect, as the DNA end agrees better with TRBJ2-7. The CDR3 totals 14 residues. Germline CDR1 reads SGHRS; CDR2 reads YFSETQ.

CDR3 coding DNA: TGTGCCAGCACCCACCCGGACCGCATGGGGACTGAAGCTTTCTTT. This codes for CASTHPDRMGTEAFF. The chain combines TRBV7-9 with TRBJ1-1; D gene uncertain. V was shortened by 7 bases and J by 5 bases, with 20 bases between the two germline ends. Germline CDR1 and CDR2: SEHNR and FQNEAQ (reference sequence). The CDR3 has 15 amino acids.

CDR3 amino acids: CASSSTTGNYEQYF. DNA for the CDR3: TGTGCCAGCAGCTCCACGACAGGGAACTACGAGCAGTACTTC. The chain employs TRBV7-9 and TRBJ2-5; 7 nucleotides line up with TRBD1. Gene TRBJ2-7 matches the end of the DNA better, so the J call may be wrong. The germline CDR1 and CDR2 sequences are SEHNR and FQNEAQ (reference sequence). The CDR3 consists of 14 residues.

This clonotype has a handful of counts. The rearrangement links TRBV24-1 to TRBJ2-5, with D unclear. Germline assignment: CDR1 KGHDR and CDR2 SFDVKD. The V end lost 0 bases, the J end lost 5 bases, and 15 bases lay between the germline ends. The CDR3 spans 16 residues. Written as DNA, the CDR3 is TGTGCCACCAGTGATTTGGGGCTATCGGACGCGGAGACCCAGTACTTC. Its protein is CATSDLGLSDAETQYF.

The CDR3 DNA reads as TGTGCCAGCAGCCGCTCGGGGGGCTTCTACGAGCAGTACTTC. The encoded protein is CASSRSGGFYEQYF. The chain joins TRBV7-8 to TRBJ2-7; possibly TRBD2 for D (7 bases). CDR1 is SGHVS and CDR2 is FQNEAQ in the germline V gene. Trimming removed 5 bases from V and 3 bases from J, with 14 bases in between. The CDR3 totals 14 residues.

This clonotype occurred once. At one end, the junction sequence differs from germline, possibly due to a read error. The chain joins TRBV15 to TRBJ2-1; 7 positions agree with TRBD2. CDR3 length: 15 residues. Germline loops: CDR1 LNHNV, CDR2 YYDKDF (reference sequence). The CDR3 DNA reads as TGTGCCGCCAGCCGAGGGACTACCGGGTACATTGAGCAGTTCTTC. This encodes CAASRGTTGYIEQFF.

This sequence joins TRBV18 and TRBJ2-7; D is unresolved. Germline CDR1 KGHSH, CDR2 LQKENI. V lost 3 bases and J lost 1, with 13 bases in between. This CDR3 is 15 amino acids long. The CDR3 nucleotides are TGTGCCAGCTCACCTATGCAGGACCCTTCCTACGAGCAGTACTTC. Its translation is CASSPMQDPSYEQYF.

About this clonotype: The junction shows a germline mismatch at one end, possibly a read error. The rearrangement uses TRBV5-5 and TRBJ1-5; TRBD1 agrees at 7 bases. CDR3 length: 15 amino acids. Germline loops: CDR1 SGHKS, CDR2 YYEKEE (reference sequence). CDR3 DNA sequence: TGTGCCAGCAGCTTGGTACCTACAGGGGTCCAGCCTCAGCATTTT. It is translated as CASSLVPTGVQPQHF.

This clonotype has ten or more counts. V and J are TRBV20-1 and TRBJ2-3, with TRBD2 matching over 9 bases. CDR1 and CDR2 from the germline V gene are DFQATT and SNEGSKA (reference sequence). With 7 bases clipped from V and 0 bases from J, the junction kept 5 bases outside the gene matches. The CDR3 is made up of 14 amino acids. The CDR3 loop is CSGNSGGSTDTQYF. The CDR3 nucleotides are TGCAGTGGAAATAGCGGGGGCAGCACAGATACGCAGTATTTT.

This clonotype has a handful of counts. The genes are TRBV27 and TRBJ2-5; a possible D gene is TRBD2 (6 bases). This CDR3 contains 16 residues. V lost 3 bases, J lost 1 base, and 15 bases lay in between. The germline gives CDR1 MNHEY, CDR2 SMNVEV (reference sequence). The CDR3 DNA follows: TGTGCCAGCAGTTTTGGGACTGACACCCCCCAAGAGACCCAGTACTTC. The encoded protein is CASSFGTDTPQETQYF.

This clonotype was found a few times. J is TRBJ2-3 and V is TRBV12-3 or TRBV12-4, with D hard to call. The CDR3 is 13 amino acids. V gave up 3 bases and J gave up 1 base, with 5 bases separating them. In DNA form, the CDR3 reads TGTGCCAGCAGTTTCGTCGGCACAGATACGCAGTATTTT. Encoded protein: CASSFVGTDTQYF.

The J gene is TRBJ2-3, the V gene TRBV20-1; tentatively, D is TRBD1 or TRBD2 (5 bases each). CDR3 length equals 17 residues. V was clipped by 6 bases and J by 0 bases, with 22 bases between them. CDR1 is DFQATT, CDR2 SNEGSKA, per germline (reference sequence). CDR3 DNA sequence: TGCAGTGCGGACGGGGCAAGGGACCAGACTAGCACAGATACGCAGTATTTT. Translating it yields CSADGARDQTSTDTQYF.

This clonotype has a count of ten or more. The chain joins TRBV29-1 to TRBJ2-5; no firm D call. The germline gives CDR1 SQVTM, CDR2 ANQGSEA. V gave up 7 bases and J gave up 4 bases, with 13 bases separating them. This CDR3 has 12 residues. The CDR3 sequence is CSDERTPETQYF. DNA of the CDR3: TGCAGCGACGAACGTACCCCAGAGACCCAGTACTTC.

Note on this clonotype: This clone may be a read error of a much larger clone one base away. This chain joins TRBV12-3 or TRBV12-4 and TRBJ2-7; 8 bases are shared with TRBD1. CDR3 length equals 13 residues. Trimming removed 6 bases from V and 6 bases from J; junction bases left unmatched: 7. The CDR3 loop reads CASSRRGQAEQYF. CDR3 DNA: TGTGCCAGCAGCCGAAGGGGACAGGCCGAGCAGTACTTC.